This T cell receptor beta chain was captured by sequencing in a study of blood T cell repertoires in COVID-19. Enrollees, about 18 to 100 years old, lived in 24 US areas. Sequenced by immunoSEQ multiplex PCR; TCRdb stores in-frame clones only, minus some. The sample lists some 210,000 clones, around 82% seen once, with around 4.7% in the top ten. Sequencing was carried out using PBMCs or T cells enriched from blood (not recorded which). This clonotype originated in a man younger than 40 with acute COVID-19.

CDR3 bases: TGTGCCAGCAGTTCACTAGCGGGGGGGCCGGAGACCCAGTACTTC. This sequence encodes CASSSLAGGPETQYF. The chain carries TRBV6-2 or TRBV6-3 and TRBJ2-5; 13 bases align to TRBD2. V gave up 4 bases and J gave up 5 bases; unmatched junction bases: 4. CDR1 and CDR2 (germline): MNHEY, SVGEGT. CDR3 size: 15 residues.